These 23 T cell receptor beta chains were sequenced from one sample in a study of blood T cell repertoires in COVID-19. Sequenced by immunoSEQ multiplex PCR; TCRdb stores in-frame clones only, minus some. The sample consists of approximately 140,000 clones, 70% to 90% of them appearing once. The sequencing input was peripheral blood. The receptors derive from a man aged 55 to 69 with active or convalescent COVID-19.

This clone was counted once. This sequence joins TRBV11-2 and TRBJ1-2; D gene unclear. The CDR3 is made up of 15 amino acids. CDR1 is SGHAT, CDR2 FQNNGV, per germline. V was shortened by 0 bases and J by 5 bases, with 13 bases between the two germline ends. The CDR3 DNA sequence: TGTGCCAGCAGCTTAGATCGGCGGGGAAGGTATGGCTACACCTTC. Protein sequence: CASSLDRRGRYGYTF.

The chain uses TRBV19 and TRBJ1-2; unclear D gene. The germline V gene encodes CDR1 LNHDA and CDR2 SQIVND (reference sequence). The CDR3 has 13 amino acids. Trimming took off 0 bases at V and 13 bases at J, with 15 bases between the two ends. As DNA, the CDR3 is TGTGCCAGTAGTATAGATGGCAGCCTAGCGGCCACCTTC. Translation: CASSIDGSLAATF.

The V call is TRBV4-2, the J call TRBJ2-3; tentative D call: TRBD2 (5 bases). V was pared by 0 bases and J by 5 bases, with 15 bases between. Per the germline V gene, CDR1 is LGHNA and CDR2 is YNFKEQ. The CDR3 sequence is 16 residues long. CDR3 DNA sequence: TGTGCCAGCAGCCAAGATGCATCGCGAGAGGGAGATACGCAGTATTTT. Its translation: CASSQDASREGDTQYF.

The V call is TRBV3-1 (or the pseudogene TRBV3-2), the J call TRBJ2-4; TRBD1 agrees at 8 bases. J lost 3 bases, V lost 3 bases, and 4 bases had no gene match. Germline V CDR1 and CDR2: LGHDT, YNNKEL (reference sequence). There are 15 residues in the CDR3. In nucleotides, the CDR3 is TGTGCCAGCAGCCAGACAGGGGCCAACAAAAACATTCAGTACTTC. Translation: CASSQTGANKNIQYF.

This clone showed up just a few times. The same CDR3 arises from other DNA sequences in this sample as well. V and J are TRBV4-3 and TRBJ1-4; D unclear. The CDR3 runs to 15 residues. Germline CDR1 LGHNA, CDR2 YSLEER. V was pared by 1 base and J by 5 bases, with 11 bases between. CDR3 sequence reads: CASSQGGRVNEKLFF. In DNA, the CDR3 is TGCGCCAGCAGCCAAGGCGGCAGAGTAAATGAAAAACTGTTTTTT.

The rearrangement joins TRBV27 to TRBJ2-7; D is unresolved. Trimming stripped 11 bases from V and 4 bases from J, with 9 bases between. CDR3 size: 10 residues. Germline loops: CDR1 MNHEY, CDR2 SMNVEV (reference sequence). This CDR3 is CAPSYYEQYF. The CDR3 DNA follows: TGTGCCCCCTCTTATTACGAGCAGTACTTC.

The CDR3 region is CASSQEGGEGNQPQHF. The CDR3 nucleotides are TGTGCCAGCAGCCAAGAAGGGGGAGAAGGCAATCAGCCCCAGCATTTT. The J gene is TRBJ1-5, the V gene TRBV4-2, with D maybe TRBD1 (6 bases). CDR1 LGHNA and CDR2 YNFKEQ come from the germline V gene. The CDR3 length is 16 residues. With 0 bases removed from V and 2 bases from J, the gap between germline ends came to 11 bases.

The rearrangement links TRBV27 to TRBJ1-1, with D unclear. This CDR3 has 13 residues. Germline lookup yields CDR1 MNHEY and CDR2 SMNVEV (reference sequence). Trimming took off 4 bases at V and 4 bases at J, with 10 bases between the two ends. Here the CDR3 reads CASSWTDGTEAFF. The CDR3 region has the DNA TGTGCCAGCAGTTGGACTGATGGCACTGAAGCTTTCTTT.

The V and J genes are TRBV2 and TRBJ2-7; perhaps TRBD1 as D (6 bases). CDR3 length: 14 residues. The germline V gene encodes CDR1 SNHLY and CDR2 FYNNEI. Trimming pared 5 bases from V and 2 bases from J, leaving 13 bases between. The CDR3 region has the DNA TGTGCCAGCAGTACCAGGGGTGGGGCCTACGAGCAGTACTTC. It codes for CASSTRGGAYEQYF.

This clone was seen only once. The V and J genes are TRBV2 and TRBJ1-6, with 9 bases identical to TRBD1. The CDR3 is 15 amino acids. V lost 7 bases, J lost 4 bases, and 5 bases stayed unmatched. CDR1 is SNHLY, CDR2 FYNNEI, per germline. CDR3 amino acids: CASTTDRGYNSPLHF. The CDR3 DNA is TGTGCCAGCACCACGGACAGGGGATATAATTCACCCCTCCACTTT.

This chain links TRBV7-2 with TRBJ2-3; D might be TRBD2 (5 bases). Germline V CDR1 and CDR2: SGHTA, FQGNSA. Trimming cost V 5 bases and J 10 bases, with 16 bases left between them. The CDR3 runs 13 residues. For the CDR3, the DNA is TGTGCCAGCAGCGCTAGCATCCTTTATCCGCAGTATTTT. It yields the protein CASSASILYPQYF.

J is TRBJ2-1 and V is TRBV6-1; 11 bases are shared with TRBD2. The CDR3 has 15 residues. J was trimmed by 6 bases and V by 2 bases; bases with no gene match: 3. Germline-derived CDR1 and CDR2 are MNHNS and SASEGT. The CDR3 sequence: CASSERLAGFNEQFF. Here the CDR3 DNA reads TGTGCCAGCAGTGAAAGACTAGCGGGGTTCAATGAGCAGTTCTTC.

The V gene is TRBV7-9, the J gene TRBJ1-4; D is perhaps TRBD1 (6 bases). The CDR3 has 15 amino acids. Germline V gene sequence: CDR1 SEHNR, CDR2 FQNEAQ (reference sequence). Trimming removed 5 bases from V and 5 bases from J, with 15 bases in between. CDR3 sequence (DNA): TGTGCCAGCAGCCTAGGACAGCAGATCAATGAAAAACTGTTTTTT. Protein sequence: CASSLGQQINEKLFF. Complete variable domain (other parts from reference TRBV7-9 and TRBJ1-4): DTGVSQNPRHKITKRGQNVTFRCDPISEHNRLYWYRQTLGQGPEFLTYFQNEAQLEKSRLLSDRFSAERPKGSFSTLEIQRTEQGDSAMYLCASSLGQQINEKLFFGSGTQLSVL.

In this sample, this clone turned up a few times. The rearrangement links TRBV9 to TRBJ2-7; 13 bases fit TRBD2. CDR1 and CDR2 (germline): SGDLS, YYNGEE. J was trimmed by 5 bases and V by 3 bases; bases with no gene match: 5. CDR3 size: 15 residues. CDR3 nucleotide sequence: TGTGCCAGCAGCGCAACTAGCGGGAGGGCCAACGAGCAGTACTTC. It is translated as CASSATSGRANEQYF.

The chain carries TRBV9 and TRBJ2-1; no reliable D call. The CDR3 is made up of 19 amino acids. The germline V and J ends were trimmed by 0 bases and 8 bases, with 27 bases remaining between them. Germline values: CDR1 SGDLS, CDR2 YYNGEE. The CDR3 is CASSVATPTAQNWAHEQFF. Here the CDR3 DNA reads TGTGCCAGCAGCGTAGCCACTCCTACCGCCCAAAACTGGGCCCATGAGCAGTTCTTC.

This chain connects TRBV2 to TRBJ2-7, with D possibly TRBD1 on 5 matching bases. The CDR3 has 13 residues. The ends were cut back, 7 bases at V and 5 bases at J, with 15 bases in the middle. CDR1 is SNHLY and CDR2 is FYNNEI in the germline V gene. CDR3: CASKRAGYDEQYF. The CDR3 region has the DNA TGTGCCAGCAAACGGGCAGGGTACGACGAGCAGTACTTC.

The CDR3 sequence is CASSSGGNSPLHF. For the CDR3, the DNA is TGTGCCAGCAGCTCGGGGGGTAATTCACCCCTCCACTTT. V and J are TRBV7-2 and TRBJ1-6; a weak D match, TRBD1 (5 bases). The CDR3 covers 13 residues. V was clipped by 4 bases and J by 6 bases, with 7 bases between them. Germline V CDR1 and CDR2: SGHTA, FQGNSA. The full variable domain, with the rest looked up from reference TRBV7-2 and TRBJ1-6, is GAGVSQSPSNKVTEKGKDVELRCDPISGHTALYWYRQSLGQGLEFLIYFQGNSAPDKSGLPSDRFSAERTGGSVSTLTIQRTQQEDSAVYLCASSSGGNSPLHFGNGTRLTVT.

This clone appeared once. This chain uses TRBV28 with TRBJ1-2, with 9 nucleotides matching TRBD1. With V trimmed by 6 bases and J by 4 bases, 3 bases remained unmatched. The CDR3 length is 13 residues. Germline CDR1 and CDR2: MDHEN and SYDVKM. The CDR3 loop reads CASSPGQGYGYTF. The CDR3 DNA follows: TGTGCCAGCAGCCCGGGACAGGGCTATGGCTACACCTTC.

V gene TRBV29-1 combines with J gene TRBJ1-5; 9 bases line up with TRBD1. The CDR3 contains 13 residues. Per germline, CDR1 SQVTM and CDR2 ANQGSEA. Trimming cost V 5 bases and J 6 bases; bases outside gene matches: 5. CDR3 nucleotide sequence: TGCAGCGTTAACACAGGGGGCGGTCAGCCCCAGCATTTT. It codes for CSVNTGGGQPQHF.

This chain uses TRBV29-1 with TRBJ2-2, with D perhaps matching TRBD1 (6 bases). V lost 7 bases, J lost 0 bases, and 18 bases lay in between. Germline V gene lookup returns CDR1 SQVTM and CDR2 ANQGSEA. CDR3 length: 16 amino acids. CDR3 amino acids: CSALGQSFANTGELFF. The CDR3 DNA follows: TGCAGCGCACTAGGACAGTCTTTCGCGAACACCGGGGAGCTGTTTTTT.

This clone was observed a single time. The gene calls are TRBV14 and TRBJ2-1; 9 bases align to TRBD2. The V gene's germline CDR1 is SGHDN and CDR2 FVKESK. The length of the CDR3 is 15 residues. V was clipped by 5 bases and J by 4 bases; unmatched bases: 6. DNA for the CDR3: TGTGCCAGCAGCGTCCGACTAGCGGTTTACAATGAGCAGTTCTTC. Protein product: CASSVRLAVYNEQFF.

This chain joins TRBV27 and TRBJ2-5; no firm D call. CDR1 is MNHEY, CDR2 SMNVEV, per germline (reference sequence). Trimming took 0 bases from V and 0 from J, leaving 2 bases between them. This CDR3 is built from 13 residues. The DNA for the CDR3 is TGTGCCAGCAGTTTATCCGACCAAGAGACCCAGTACTTC. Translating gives CASSLSDQETQYF.

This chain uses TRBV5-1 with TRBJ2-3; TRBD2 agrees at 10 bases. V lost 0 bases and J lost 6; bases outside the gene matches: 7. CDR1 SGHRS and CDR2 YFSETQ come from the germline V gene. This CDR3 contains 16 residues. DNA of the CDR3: TGCGCCAGCAGCTTGGGGCTAGCGGGAGTTTTGGATACGCAGTATTTT. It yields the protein CASSLGLAGVLDTQYF.